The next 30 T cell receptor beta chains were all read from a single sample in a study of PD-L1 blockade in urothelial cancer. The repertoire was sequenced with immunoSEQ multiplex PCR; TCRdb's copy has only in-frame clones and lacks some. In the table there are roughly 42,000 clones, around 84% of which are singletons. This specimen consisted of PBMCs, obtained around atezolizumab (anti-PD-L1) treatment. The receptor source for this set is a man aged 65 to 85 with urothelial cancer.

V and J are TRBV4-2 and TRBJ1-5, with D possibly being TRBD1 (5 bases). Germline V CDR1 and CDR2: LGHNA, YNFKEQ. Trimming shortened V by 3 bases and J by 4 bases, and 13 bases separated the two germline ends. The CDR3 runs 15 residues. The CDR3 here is CASSQTATVNQPQHF. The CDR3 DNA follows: TGTGCCAGCAGCCAGACTGCGACAGTGAATCAGCCCCAGCATTTT.

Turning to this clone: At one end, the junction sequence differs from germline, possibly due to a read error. CDR3 sequence: CASSPPGQSSGSTIYF. DNA of the CDR3: TGCGCCAGCAGCCCTCCTGGACAGAGCTCTGGAAGCACCATATATTTT. V is TRBV4-1 and J is TRBJ1-3; D may be TRBD1 (6 bases). This CDR3 has 16 amino acids. CDR1 is MGHRA and CDR2 is YSYEKL in the germline V gene.

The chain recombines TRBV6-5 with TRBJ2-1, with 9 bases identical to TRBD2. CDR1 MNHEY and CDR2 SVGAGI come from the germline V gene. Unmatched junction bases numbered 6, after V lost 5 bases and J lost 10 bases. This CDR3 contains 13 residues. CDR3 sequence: CASSGTSLREQFF. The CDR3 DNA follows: TGTGCCAGCAGTGGGACTAGCCTTCGGGAGCAGTTCTTC.

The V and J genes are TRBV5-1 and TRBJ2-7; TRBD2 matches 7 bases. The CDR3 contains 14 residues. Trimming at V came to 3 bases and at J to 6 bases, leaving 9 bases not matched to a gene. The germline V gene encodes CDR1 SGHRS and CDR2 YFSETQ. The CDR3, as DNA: TGCGCCAGCAGCTCGCTAGCGGTTGGCTCCGAGCAGTACTTC. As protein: CASSSLAVGSEQYF.

The chain's CDR3 is CATKGTAGTGELFF. The CDR3 coding sequence is TGTGCCACCAAGGGGACAGCGGGCACCGGGGAGCTGTTTTTT. The rearrangement links TRBV19 to TRBJ2-2, with D perhaps TRBD1 (7 bases). The CDR3 is 14 residues long. V was clipped by 10 bases and J by 4 bases, with 16 bases between them. The germline CDR1 and CDR2 sequences are LNHDA and SQIVND (reference sequence).

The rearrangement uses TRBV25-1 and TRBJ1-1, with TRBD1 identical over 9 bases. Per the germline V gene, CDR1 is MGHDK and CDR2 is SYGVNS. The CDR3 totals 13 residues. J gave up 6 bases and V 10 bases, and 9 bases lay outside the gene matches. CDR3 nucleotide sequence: TGTGCCACCAGGGGGACAGGGTACGCTGAAGCTTTCTTT. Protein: CATRGTGYAEAFF.

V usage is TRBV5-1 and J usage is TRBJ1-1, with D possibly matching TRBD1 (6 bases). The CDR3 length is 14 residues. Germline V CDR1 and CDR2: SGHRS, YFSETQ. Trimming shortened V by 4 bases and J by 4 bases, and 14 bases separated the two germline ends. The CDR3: CASSIQGQGTEAFF. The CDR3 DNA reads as TGCGCCAGCAGCATACAGGGCCAGGGCACTGAAGCTTTCTTT.

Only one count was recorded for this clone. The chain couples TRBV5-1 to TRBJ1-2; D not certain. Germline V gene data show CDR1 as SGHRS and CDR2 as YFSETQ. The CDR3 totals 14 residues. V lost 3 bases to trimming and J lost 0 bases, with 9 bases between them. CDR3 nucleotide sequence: TGCGCCAGCAGCTCGGGAGGGCCTAACTATGGCTACACCTTC. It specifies CASSSGGPNYGYTF.

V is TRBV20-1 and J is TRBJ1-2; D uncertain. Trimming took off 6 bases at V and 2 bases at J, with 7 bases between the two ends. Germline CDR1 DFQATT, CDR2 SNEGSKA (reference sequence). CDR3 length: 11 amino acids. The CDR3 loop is CSAPRNYGYTF. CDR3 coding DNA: TGCAGTGCCCCGAGGAACTATGGCTACACCTTC.

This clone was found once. The CDR3 here is CASGTSGSSADTQYF. Written as DNA, the CDR3 is TGCGCCAGCGGTACTAGCGGAAGCAGCGCAGATACGCAGTATTTT. The chain carries TRBV5-1 and TRBJ2-3; 8 bases map to TRBD2. V trimming: 7 bases; J trimming: 4 bases; junction bases outside the gene matches: 11. Germline CDR1 is SGHRS and CDR2 is YFSETQ. This CDR3 is 15 amino acids long.

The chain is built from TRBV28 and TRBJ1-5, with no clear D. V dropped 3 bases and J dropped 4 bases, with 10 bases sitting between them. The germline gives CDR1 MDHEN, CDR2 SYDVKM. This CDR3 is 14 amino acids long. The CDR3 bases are TGTGCCAGCAGTTTTAGGGAGGTAAATCAGCCCCAGCATTTT. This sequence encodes CASSFREVNQPQHF.

The CDR3 reads CASSIPGTGESYEQYF. The CDR3 coding sequence is TGTGCCAGTAGTATTCCCGGGACAGGGGAGTCCTACGAGCAGTACTTC. The chain uses TRBV19 and TRBJ2-7, with 10 bases that match TRBD1. This CDR3 has 16 residues. V dropped 3 bases and J dropped 1; count of bases not matched to a gene: 6. Germline assignment: CDR1 LNHDA and CDR2 SQIVND (reference sequence).

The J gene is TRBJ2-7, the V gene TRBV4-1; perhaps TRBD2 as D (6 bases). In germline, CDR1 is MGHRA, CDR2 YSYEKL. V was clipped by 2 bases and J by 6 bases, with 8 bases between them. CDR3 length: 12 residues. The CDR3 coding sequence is TGCGCCAGCAGCCAATGGGGAGGCGAGCAGTACTTC. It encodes CASSQWGGEQYF.

The CDR3: CAWSHNIYEQYF. The CDR3 nucleotides read TGTGCCTGGAGTCACAACATCTACGAGCAGTACTTC. The rearrangement links TRBV30 to TRBJ2-7, with D hard to call. This CDR3 has 12 amino acids. Germline V gives CDR1 GTSNPN, CDR2 SVGIG (reference sequence). V was cut by 2 bases and J by 3 bases, with 8 bases left in between.

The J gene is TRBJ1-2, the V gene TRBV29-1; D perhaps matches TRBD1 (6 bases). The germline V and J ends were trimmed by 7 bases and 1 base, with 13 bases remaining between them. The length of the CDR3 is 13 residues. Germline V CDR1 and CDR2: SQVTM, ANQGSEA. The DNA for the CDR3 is TGCAGCGGAGCTCTGGACAGTAACTATGGCTACACCTTC. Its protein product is CSGALDSNYGYTF.

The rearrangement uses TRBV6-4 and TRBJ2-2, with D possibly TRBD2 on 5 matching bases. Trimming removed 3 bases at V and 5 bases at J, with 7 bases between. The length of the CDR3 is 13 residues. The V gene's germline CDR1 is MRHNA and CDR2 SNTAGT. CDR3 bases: TGTGCCAGCAGTGAAACGGGGACCGGGGAGCTGTTTTTT. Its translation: CASSETGTGELFF.

CDR3: CASSLGPQYSGANVLTF. The CDR3 DNA reads TGTGCCAGCAGCTTAGGCCCACAGTACTCTGGGGCCAACGTCCTGACTTTC. V and J are TRBV13 and TRBJ2-6; D gene ambiguous. The V and J ends lost 0 bases and 0 bases respectively, with 9 bases between them. Germline V gene lookup returns CDR1 PRHDT and CDR2 FYEKMQ (reference sequence). This CDR3 region has 17 residues.

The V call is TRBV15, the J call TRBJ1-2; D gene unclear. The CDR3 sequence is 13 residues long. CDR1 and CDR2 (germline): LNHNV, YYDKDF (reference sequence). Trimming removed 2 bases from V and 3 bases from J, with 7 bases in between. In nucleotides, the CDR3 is TGTGCCACCAGCAGACCGGCGGACTATGGCTACACCTTC. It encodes CATSRPADYGYTF.

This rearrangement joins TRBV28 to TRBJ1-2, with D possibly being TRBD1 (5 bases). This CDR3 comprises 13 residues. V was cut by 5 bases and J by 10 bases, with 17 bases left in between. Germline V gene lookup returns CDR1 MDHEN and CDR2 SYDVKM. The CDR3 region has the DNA TGTGCCAGCAGTCTTCTGGGGGGTGGAGACTACACCTTC. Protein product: CASSLLGGGDYTF.

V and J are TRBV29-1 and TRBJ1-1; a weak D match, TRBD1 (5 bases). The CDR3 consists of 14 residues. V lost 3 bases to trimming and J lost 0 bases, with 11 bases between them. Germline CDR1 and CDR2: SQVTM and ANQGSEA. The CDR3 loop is CSVDRDFMNTEAFF. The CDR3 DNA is TGCAGCGTTGACCGGGACTTCATGAACACTGAAGCTTTCTTT.

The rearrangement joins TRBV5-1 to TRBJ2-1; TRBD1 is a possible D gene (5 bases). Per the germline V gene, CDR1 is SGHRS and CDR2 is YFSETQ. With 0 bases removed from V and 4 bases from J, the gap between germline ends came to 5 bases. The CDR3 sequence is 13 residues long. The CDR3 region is CASSLGQYNEQFF. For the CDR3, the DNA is TGCGCCAGCAGCTTGGGACAGTACAATGAGCAGTTCTTC.

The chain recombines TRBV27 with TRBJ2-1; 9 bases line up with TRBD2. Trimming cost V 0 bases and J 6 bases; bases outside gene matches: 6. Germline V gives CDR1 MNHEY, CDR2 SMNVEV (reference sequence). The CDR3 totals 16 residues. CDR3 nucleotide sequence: TGTGCCAGCAGTTTATCGCTGACTAGCGGCTTCAATGAGCAGTTCTTC. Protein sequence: CASSLSLTSGFNEQFF.

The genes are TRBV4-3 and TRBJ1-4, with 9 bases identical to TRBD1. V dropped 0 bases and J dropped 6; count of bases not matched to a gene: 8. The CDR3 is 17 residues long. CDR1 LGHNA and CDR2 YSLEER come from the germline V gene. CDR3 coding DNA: TGCGCCAGCAGCCAAGAACACAGGGGGCTCGAGTATGAAAAACTGTTTTTT. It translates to CASSQEHRGLEYEKLFF.

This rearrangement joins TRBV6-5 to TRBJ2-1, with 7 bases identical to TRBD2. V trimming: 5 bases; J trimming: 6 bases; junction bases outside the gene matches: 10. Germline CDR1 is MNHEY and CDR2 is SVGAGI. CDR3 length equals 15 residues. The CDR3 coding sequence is TGTGCCAGCAGTCCCCGGGGGGTCGACCGCAATGAGCAGTTCTTC. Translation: CASSPRGVDRNEQFF.

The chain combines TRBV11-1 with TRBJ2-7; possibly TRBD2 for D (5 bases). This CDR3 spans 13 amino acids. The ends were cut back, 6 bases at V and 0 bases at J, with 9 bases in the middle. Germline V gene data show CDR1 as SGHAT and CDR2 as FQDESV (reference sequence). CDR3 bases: TGTGCCAGCAGTCAGCGGTCCTCCTACGAGCAGTACTTC. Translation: CASSQRSSYEQYF. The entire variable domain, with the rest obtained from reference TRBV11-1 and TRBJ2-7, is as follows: EAEVAQSPRYKITEKSQAVAFWCDPISGHATLYWYRQILGQGPELLVQFQDESVVDDSQLPKDRFSAERLKGVDSTLKIQPAELGDSAMYLCASSQRSSYEQYFGPGTRLTVT.

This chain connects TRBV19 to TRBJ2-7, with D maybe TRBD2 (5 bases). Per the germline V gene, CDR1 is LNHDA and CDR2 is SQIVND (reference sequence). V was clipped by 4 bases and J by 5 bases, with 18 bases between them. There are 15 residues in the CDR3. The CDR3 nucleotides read TGTGCCAGTAGTAAAGAGGGCCGTGGGTTCGACGAGCAGTACTTC. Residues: CASSKEGRGFDEQYF.

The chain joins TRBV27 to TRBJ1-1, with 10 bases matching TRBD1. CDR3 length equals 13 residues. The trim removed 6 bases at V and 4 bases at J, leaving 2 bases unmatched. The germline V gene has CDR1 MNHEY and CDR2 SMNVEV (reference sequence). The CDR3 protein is CASRRTGGTEAFF. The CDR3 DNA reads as TGTGCCAGCAGACGGACAGGGGGCACTGAAGCTTTCTTT.

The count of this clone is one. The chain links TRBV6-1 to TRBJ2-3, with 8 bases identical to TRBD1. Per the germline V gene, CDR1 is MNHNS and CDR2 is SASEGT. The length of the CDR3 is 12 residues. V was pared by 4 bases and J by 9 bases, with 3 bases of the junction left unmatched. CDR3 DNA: TGTGCCAGCAGTGGAGACAGGGGAACGCAGTATTTT. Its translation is CASSGDRGTQYF.

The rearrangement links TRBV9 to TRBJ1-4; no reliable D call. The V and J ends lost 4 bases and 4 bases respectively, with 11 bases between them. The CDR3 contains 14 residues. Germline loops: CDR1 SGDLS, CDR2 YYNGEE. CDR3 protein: CASSPRLGNEKLFF. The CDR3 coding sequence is TGTGCCAGCAGCCCCCGTCTCGGTAATGAAAAACTGTTTTTT.

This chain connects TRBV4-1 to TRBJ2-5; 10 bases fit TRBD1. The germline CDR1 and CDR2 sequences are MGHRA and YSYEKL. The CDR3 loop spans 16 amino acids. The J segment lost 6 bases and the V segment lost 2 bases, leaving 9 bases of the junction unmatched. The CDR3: CASSQPGQGLSKTQYF. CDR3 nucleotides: TGCGCCAGCAGCCAACCGGGACAGGGGTTGTCAAAGACCCAGTACTTC.